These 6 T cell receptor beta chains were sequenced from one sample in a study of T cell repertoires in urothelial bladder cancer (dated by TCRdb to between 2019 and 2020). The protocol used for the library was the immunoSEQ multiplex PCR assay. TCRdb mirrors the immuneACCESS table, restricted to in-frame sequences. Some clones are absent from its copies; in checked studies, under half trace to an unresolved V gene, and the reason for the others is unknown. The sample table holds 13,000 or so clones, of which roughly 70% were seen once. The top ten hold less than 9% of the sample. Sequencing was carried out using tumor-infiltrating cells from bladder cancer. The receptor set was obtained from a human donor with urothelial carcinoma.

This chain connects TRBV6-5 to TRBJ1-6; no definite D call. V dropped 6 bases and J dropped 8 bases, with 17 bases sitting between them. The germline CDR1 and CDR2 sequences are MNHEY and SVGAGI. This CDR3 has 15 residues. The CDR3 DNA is TGTGCCAGCAGCAGGACTCGGGGTCAGGATTCACCCCTCCACTTT. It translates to CASSRTRGQDSPLHF.

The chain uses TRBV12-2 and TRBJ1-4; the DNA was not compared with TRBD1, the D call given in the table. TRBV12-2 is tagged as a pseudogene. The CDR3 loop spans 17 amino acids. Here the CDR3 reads CASRLVGSDIENEKLFF. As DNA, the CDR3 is TGTGCAAGTCGCTTAGTTGGGTCCGACATTGAAAATGAAAAACTGTTTTTT.

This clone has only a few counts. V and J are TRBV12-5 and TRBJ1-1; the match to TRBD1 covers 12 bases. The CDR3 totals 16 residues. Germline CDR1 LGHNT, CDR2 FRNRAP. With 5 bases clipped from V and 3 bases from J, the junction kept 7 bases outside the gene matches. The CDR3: CASGQGQGAAYTEAFF. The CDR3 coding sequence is TGTGCTAGTGGTCAGGGACAGGGGGCAGCGTACACTGAAGCTTTCTTT.

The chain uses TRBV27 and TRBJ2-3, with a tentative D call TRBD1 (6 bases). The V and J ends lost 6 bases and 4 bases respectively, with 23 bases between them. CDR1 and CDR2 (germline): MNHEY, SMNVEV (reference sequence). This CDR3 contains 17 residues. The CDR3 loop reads CASSSSWGLVIPDTQYF. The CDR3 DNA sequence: TGTGCCAGCAGCTCCTCGTGGGGGCTAGTCATACCAGATACGCAGTATTTT.

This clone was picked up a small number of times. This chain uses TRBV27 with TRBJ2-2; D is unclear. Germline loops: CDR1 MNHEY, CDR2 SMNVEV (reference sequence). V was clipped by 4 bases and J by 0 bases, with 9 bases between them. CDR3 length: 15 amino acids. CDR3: CASSWSVANTGELFF. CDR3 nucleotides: TGTGCCAGCAGTTGGAGCGTTGCGAACACCGGGGAGCTGTTTTTT.

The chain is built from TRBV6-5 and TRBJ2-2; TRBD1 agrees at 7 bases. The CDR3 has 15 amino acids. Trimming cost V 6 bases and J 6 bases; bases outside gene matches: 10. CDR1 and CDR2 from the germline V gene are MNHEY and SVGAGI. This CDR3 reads CASRIQTGAPGELFF. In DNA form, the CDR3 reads TGTGCCAGCAGAATACAAACAGGGGCCCCCGGGGAGCTGTTTTTT.